These 11 T cell receptor beta chains came from one sample sequenced in a study of shared clonotypes between healthy human individuals. Only in-frame clones appear in the TCRdb table, and some are missing; sequencing was by immunoSEQ multiplex PCR. The sample contains roughly 2,300,000 clones, under 95% of which appear only once. The sample taken for sequencing was naive CD4+ T cells from PBMCs. Sample subset: CD45RA+ positively selected. These receptors all stem from a man between 18 and 29 years old in good health. Some clones in this sample may be carry-over from other donors' samples.

A remark on this clone: Other DNA sequences in the same sample also yield this CDR3. The chain uses TRBV2 and TRBJ1-1; no definite D call. The CDR3 has 13 residues. CDR1 is SNHLY and CDR2 is FYNNEI in the germline V gene. The V gene lost 4 bases and the J gene lost 2 bases, with 8 bases spanning the gap. CDR3: CASSVETNTEAFF. The CDR3 DNA follows: TGTGCCAGCAGTGTCGAGACTAACACTGAAGCTTTCTTT.

The chain recombines TRBV18 with TRBJ2-2; no clear D. This CDR3 contains 16 residues. With 2 bases removed from V and 0 bases from J, the gap between germline ends came to 10 bases. Looked up from germline, CDR1 is KGHSH and CDR2 is LQKENI. CDR3 residues: CASSPNPPPNTGELFF. In DNA form, the CDR3 reads TGTGCCAGCTCACCAAATCCCCCCCCGAACACCGGGGAGCTGTTTTTT.

The V gene is TRBV5-4, the J gene TRBJ1-3, with D unresolved. The V end lost 0 bases, the J end lost 4 bases, and 11 bases lay between the germline ends. CDR3 length: 15 residues. CDR1 is SGHNT, CDR2 YYREEE, per germline (reference sequence). The CDR3 is CASSLGGSTGNTIYF. CDR3 nucleotide sequence: TGTGCCAGCAGCTTGGGAGGGTCGACCGGAAACACCATATATTTT. Complete variable domain (other parts from reference TRBV5-4 and TRBJ1-3): ETGVTQSPTHLIKTRGQQVTLRCSSQSGHNTVSWYQQALGQGPQFIFQYYREEENGRGNFPPRFSGLQFPNYSSELNVNALELDDSALYLCASSLGGSTGNTIYFGEGSWLTVV.

This clone was seen just once. This sequence joins TRBV5-1 and TRBJ2-7; 9 nucleotides line up with TRBD1. The CDR3 runs 14 residues. Germline-derived CDR1 and CDR2 are SGHRS and YFSETQ. V lost 3 bases to trimming and J lost 4 bases; unmatched junction nucleotides: 5. Here the CDR3 reads CASSSGTGRYEQYF. DNA of the CDR3: TGCGCCAGCAGCTCTGGGACAGGGCGATACGAGCAGTACTTC.

The V and J genes are TRBV5-4 and TRBJ1-2; D is unresolved. The CDR3 is 13 amino acids. The ends were cut back, 2 bases at V and 9 bases at J, with 14 bases in the middle. Germline V lookup: CDR1 SGHNT, CDR2 YYREEE (reference sequence). CDR3 amino acids: CASSFGQLGSYTF. In DNA form, the CDR3 reads TGTGCCAGCAGCTTTGGCCAGCTTGGTAGCTACACCTTC.

The chain has TRBV2 and TRBJ1-4; the D is unclear. V shed 4 bases and J shed 8 bases, with 5 bases lying between them. The V gene's germline CDR1 is SNHLY and CDR2 FYNNEI. The CDR3 runs 11 residues. In DNA form, the CDR3 reads TGTGCCAGCAGTGCGGTCGAAAAACTGTTTTTT. Translated: CASSAVEKLFF.

The count of this clone is one. The chain recombines TRBV28 with TRBJ2-3; D may be TRBD2 (5 bases). Germline V gene data show CDR1 as MDHEN and CDR2 as SYDVKM. V was trimmed by 5 bases and J by 0 bases, leaving 15 bases between them. The CDR3 has 16 residues. The CDR3 DNA reads as TGTGCCAGCAGTACCGGACTTGCCTGGAGCACAGATACGCAGTATTTT. Translated: CASSTGLAWSTDTQYF.

This clone was observed a single time. The rearrangement uses TRBV27 and TRBJ2-2, with 8 bases matching TRBD2. After removal of 3 bases from V and 4 bases from J, the junction contained 19 bases not matched to a gene. Germline CDR1 and CDR2: MNHEY and SMNVEV (reference sequence). The CDR3 is made up of 20 amino acids. For the CDR3, the DNA is TGTGCCAGCAGTTTCCTTGGGGTTAGCGGGATGCTCAGGGGCACCGGGGAGCTGTTTTTT. Protein sequence: CASSFLGVSGMLRGTGELFF.

V and J are TRBV27 and TRBJ2-7; D unclear. The ends were cut back, 6 bases at V and 7 bases at J, with 22 bases in the middle. This CDR3 is 15 amino acids long. The germline gives CDR1 MNHEY, CDR2 SMNVEV (reference sequence). The CDR3 coding sequence is TGTGCCAGCAGCTCCCAGATGGGCAGCTTGGGTGAGCAGTACTTC. It codes for CASSSQMGSLGEQYF.

The chain recombines TRBV14 with TRBJ2-3; tentatively, D is TRBD1 (6 bases). V was shortened by 6 bases and J by 2 bases, with 15 bases between the two germline ends. The CDR3 totals 15 residues. The germline V gene encodes CDR1 SGHDN and CDR2 FVKESK. The CDR3 region is CASSFGQRPTDTQYF. In DNA, the CDR3 is TGTGCCAGCAGTTTCGGACAGAGACCCACAGATACGCAGTATTTT.

With regard to this clone: Other DNA sequences in this sample translate to the same CDR3. CDR3 residues: CASSPRGYEQYF. The CDR3 nucleotides are TGTGCCAGCTCACCGAGGGGTTACGAGCAGTACTTC. The chain combines TRBV18 with TRBJ2-7; D may correspond to TRBD1 or TRBD2 (5 bases each). Trimming took off 3 bases at V and 4 bases at J, with 7 bases between the two ends. Germline assignment: CDR1 KGHSH and CDR2 LQKENI. The CDR3 has 12 residues.